The rows below give T cell receptor beta chains drawn from one sample of a study of blood T cell repertoires in COVID-19. Sequenced by immunoSEQ multiplex PCR; TCRdb stores in-frame clones only, minus some. The profile shows roughly 50,000 clones, 70% to 90% of them singletons. The sequenced material came from peripheral blood. The receptors stem from a man in his 70s with active COVID-19. CDR3s include the opening cysteine and the closing phenylalanine or tryptophan. The D gene is left open where the match is weak. The size entry is marked missing in some rows and otherwise reads once, few, many or a size class.

clone size	D gene	J gene	V gene	CDR3 DNA	CDR3 protein
once	NA	TRBJ1-6	TRBV4-3	TGCGCCAGCAGCCAAGATTCGGCTAGGAATTCACCCCTCCACTTT	CASSQDSARNSPLHF
NA	TRBD1	TRBJ1-2	TRBV7-2	TGTGCCAGCAGTACGGGCGGACAGGGGTCCCTGGATGGCTACACCTTC	CASSTGGQGSLDGYTF
once	NA	TRBJ2-7	TRBV2	TGTGCCAGCAGTGAACAGGGATTCGGCTACGAGCAGTACTTC	CASSEQGFGYEQYF
NA	TRBD2	TRBJ2-7	TRBV10-3	TGTGCCATCAGTGAGTCACCCCGTCGGCGGGGGTCAGGTTACGAGCAGTACTTC	CAISESPRRRGSGYEQYF
few	TRBD1	TRBJ2-3	TRBV6-4	TGTGCCAGCAGTGAACAGGGGGGCACCACAGATACGCAGTATTTT	CASSEQGGTTDTQYF
few	TRBD1	TRBJ1-1	TRBV7-8	TGTGCCAGCAGCTTAGCTAAGGGGGCTAACACTGAAGCTTTCTTT	CASSLAKGANTEAFF
few	NA	TRBJ2-5	TRBV29-1	TGCAGCGTTGTCCAGGGGCTGGAGACCCAGTACTTC	CSVVQGLETQYF
NA	TRBD2	TRBJ2-3	TRBV6-2/TRBV6-3	TGTGCCAGCAGTTACTCGGGACTAGCGGGGGAACCAGATACGCAGTATTTT	CASSYSGLAGEPDTQYF
once	NA	TRBJ1-1	TRBV2	TGTGCCAGCAGTCGACAGTCTAAGAACACTGAAGCTTTCTTT	CASSRQSKNTEAFF
NA	NA	TRBJ1-2	TRBV19	TGTGCCAGTAGTATAAGTGGACACCCCGGTGACTATGGCTACACCTTC	CASSISGHPGDYGYTF
NA	NA	TRBJ2-3	TRBV29-1	TGCAGCGTTGGACACACAGATACGCAGTATTTT	CSVGHTDTQYF
few	TRBD1	TRBJ2-1	TRBV11-2	TGTGCCAGCAGCTTAGGAAGGACAGGGGATAGTGAGCAGTTCTTC	CASSLGRTGDSEQFF
NA	TRBD1	TRBJ1-4	TRBV5-5	TGTGCCAGCAGCTTAACCGGGACAGGGGCTGAAAAACTGTTTTTT	CASSLTGTGAEKLFF
NA	TRBD2	TRBJ2-5	TRBV19	TGTGCCAGTAGTCCCAGGACTAGCGGGGGGGAGACCCAGTACTTC	CASSPRTSGGETQYF
NA	NA	TRBJ2-1	TRBV7-8	TGTGCCAGCAGCTTAGGGGGCCATAAAAGTGGTGAGCAGTTCTTC	CASSLGGHKSGEQFF
once	TRBD2	TRBJ2-2	TRBV3-1/TRBV3-2	TGTGCCACCCAGAGGACTAGCGGGGGGGTGAACACCGGGGAGCTGTTTTTT	CATQRTSGGVNTGELFF
once	NA	TRBJ1-2	TRBV29-1	TGCAGCGTTGGGGGCAGGTTCTATGGCTACACCTTC	CSVGGRFYGYTF
NA	TRBD1	TRBJ1-5	TRBV7-9	TGTGCCAGCAGCTCAGGGGGAAATCAGCCCCAGCATTTT	CASSSGGNQPQHF
few	NA	TRBJ1-5	TRBV6-1	TGTGCCAGCAGTGAATCGAGAAGGCCCCAGCATTTT	CASSESRRPQHF
NA	TRBD1	TRBJ2-5	TRBV11-2	TGTGCCAGCAGCTCTTGGGCAGGGGGCGGAGAGACCCAGTACTTC	CASSSWAGGGETQYF
NA	NA	TRBJ1-1	TRBV12-3/TRBV12-4	TGTGCCAGCAGTTTACGGGCAGGGTCTGAAGCTTTCTTT	CASSLRAGSEAFF
NA	TRBD2	TRBJ2-2	TRBV5-4	TGTGCCAGCAGCTTGGCCCGGGGGGCCGGGGAGCTGTTTTTT	CASSLARGAGELFF
NA	TRBD2	TRBJ2-1	TRBV14	TGTGCCAGCAGCCAAGGATGGGGACTAGCGGGTTTTACCGTTGAGCAGTTCTTC	CASSQGWGLAGFTVEQFF
NA	TRBD2	TRBJ2-1	TRBV4-1	TGCGCCAGCAGCCAACCGGGAGGGTACAATGAGCAGTTCTTC	CASSQPGGYNEQFF
NA	NA	TRBJ2-1	TRBV15	TGTGCCACCAGCAGAGCCAGGAGGGAACCCTACAATGAGCAGTTCTTC	CATSRARREPYNEQFF
NA	TRBD2	TRBJ2-5	TRBV7-3	TGTGCCAGCAGCTACCAGCGGGGGGCAGGAGAGACCCAGTACTTC	CASSYQRGAGETQYF
NA	NA	TRBJ2-5	TRBV5-4	TGTGCCAGCAGCACAGGAGGGCAGGGAGAGACCCAGTACTTC	CASSTGGQGETQYF
NA	NA	TRBJ1-6	TRBV6-6	TGTGCCAGCAGTCCCGAAGCCGGGACTTCTAATTCACCCCCCCACTTT	CASSPEAGTSNSPPHF
NA	NA	TRBJ1-1	TRBV2	TGTGCCAGCAGCGCAGACTTGGCCACTGAAGCTTTCTTT	CASSADLATEAFF
NA	NA	TRBJ2-5	TRBV6-5	TGTGCCAGCAGTTACGGGGCGGGGTCACAAGAGACCCAGTACTTC	CASSYGAGSQETQYF
NA	NA	TRBJ1-2	TRBV7-8	TGTGCCAGCAGCTCCCAGACAGGACCCCTCTCTAACTATGGCTACACCTTC	CASSSQTGPLSNYGYTF
NA	NA	TRBJ1-5	TRBV18	TGTGCCAGCTCACCGGCAGGAAATCAGCCCCAGCATTTT	CASSPAGNQPQHF
NA	NA	TRBJ1-2	TRBV9	TGTGCCAGCAGCCCGTCAGCTAACTATGGCTACACCTTC	CASSPSANYGYTF
NA	TRBD1	TRBJ2-1	TRBV7-9	TGTGCCAGCAACCACAGACAGGGTTGGAATGAGCAGTTCTTC	CASNHRQGWNEQFF
NA	TRBD2	TRBJ2-5	TRBV7-2	TGTGCCAGCAGCTTAGGTGCTAGCGGGGGGGCGGAGACCCAGTACTTC	CASSLGASGGAETQYF
NA	NA	TRBJ1-1	TRBV11-1	TGTGCCAGCAGCTGGAGACTGATAGGCACTGAAGCTTTCTTT	CASSWRLIGTEAFF
NA	TRBD2	TRBJ2-4	TRBV18	TGTGCCAGCTCACGAACTAGCGGGGGGGGAGCCAAAAACATTCAGTACTTC	CASSRTSGGGAKNIQYF
NA	NA	TRBJ2-2	TRBV5-1	TGCGCCAGCAGTTGGGACTTGAGCACCGGGGAGCTGTTTTTT	CASSWDLSTGELFF
NA	NA	TRBJ1-6	TRBV4-3	TGCGCCAGCAGCCAAGAGAATTGGGAGGGGAGCAATTCACCCCTCCACTTT	CASSQENWEGSNSPLHF
NA	TRBD2	TRBJ2-5	TRBV24-1	TGTGCCACCAGTGATCTAGCGGGGGTAAGGGAGACCCAGTACTTC	CATSDLAGVRETQYF
NA	NA	TRBJ2-6	TRBV6-2/TRBV6-3	TGTGCCAGCAGTTACAGGGGGGGCACTGGGGCCAACGTCCTGACTTTC	CASSYRGGTGANVLTF
NA	NA	TRBJ2-2	TRBV7-3	TGTGCCAGCAGCCCACCCCAGGGGGGGGAGCTGTTTTTT	CASSPPQGGELFF
NA	NA	TRBJ1-4	TRBV9	TGTGCCAGCAGCGTATTCGGGAGTGAAAAACTGTTTTTT	CASSVFGSEKLFF
NA	TRBD2	TRBJ2-1	TRBV4-2	TGTGCCAGCAGGTATAGCGGGGGGGACAATTACAATGAGCAGTTCTTC	CASRYSGGDNYNEQFF
NA	NA	TRBJ2-5	TRBV7-7	TGTGCCAGCAGCCCAGTGGGCCAGGAGACCCAGTACTTC	CASSPVGQETQYF
NA	NA	TRBJ2-1	TRBV5-6	TGTGCCAGCAGCTGGCAACGCAATGAGCAGTTCTTC	CASSWQRNEQFF
NA	NA	TRBJ1-4	TRBV6-5	TGTGCCAGCAGTTTGGCGACAGGCGGTAATGAAAAACTGTTTTTT	CASSLATGGNEKLFF
NA	TRBD1	TRBJ1-2	TRBV13	TGTGCCAGCAGCTTAGGGGCCCTCGGACAGGCGGGGAAGGGCTACACCTTC	CASSLGALGQAGKGYTF
NA	NA	TRBJ1-4	TRBV4-2	TGTGCCAGCAGCCTGGGGGGTAATGAAAAACTGTTTTTT	CASSLGGNEKLFF
NA	TRBD1	TRBJ2-2	TRBV24-1	TGTGCCACCAGTGTTGACAGGGGTTACACCGGGGAGCTGTTTTTT	CATSVDRGYTGELFF
NA	TRBD1	TRBJ2-7	TRBV5-1	TGCGCCAGCAGCTCAGTGGGGACAGGGGAGGGTGCGCAGTACTTC	CASSSVGTGEGAQYF
NA	NA	TRBJ2-1	TRBV30	TGTGCCTGGAGTGTACAGGGTTACAATGAGCAGTTCTTC	CAWSVQGYNEQFF
NA	NA	TRBJ1-1	TRBV30	TGTGCCTGGAGGGTAACAGCAAACACTGAAGCTTTCTTT	CAWRVTANTEAFF
NA	NA	TRBJ2-5	TRBV3-1/TRBV3-2	TGTGCCAGCACCCAGAAGGGGCCGGTTAATCAGGAGACCCAGTACTTC	CASTQKGPVNQETQYF
NA	NA	TRBJ1-2	TRBV12-3/TRBV12-4	TGTGCCAGCAGTTTGTGGGGCGGGGATGGCTACACCTTC	CASSLWGGDGYTF
NA	NA	TRBJ1-2	TRBV4-3	TGCGCCAGCAGCCAAGGGGGGGACTCTAACTATGGCTACACCTTC	CASSQGGDSNYGYTF